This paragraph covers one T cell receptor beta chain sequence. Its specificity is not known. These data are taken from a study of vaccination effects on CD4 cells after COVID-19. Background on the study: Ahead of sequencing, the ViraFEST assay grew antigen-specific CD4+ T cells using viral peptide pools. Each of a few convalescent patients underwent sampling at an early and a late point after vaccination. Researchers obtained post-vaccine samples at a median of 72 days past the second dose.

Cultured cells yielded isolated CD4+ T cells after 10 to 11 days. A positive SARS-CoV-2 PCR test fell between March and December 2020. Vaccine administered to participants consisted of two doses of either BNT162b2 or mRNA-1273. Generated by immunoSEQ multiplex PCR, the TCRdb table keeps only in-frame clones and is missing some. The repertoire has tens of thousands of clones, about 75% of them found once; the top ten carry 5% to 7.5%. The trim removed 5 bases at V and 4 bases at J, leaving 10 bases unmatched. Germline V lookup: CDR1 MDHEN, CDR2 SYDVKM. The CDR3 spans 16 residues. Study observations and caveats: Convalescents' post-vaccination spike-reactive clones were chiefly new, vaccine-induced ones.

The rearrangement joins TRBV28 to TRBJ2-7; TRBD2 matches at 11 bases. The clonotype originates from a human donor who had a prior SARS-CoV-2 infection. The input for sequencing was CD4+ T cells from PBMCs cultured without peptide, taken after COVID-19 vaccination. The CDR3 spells CASSSHKTSGVYEQYF. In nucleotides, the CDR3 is TGTGCCAGCAGTAGCCACAAGACTAGCGGGGTTTACGAGCAGTACTTC.